Listed below are T cell receptor beta chains from one sample, sequenced in a study of regulatory T cells in long-lasting Graves disease. TCRdb used MiXCR to reprocess the multiplex PCR reads, holding one entry per CDR3 protein. The profile shows roughly 430,000 distinct CDR3 sequences, roughly a fifth of them singletons. Specimen: peripheral blood mononuclear cells (PBMCs), collected when the disease was refractory, from a patient treated with antithyroid drugs. The source of these receptors is a female donor with Graves disease. CDR3s include the opening cysteine and the closing phenylalanine or tryptophan. The D gene is left open where the match is weak. Size tells how often a clone was seen (once, few, many) or the class of an expanded clone, and some rows leave it out.

clone_size,d_call,v_call,j_call,cdr3_nt,cdr3_aa
many,TRBD1,TRBV28,TRBJ1-3,TGTGCCAGCAGTTTTCAGGACAGGAGTTTAAACACCATATATTTT,CASSFQDRSLNTIYF
few,TRBD1,TRBV20-1,TRBJ1-5,TGCAGTGCTAGTATGGGACAGCATTTAAATCAGCCCCAGCATTTT,CSASMGQHLNQPQHF
many,TRBD1,TRBV28,TRBJ1-5,TGTGCCAGCAGTTTCGGCAGGGGACAGTCGCCCCAGCATTTT,CASSFGRGQSPQHF
many,NA,TRBV20-1,TRBJ1-5,TGCAGTGCTAGCCCCCCCACAGGGAACGCCAATCAGCCCCAGCATTTT,CSASPPTGNANQPQHF
NA,TRBD2,TRBV20-1,TRBJ2-3,TGCAGTGCTAGTCGCCTAGCGGGAGGGCTTTTTTTGGCAGATACGCAGTATTTT,CSASRLAGGLFLADTQYF
many,NA,TRBV20-1,TRBJ1-2,TGCAGTGCTAGAGAGCGGGGCGTACCTGACTATGGCTACACCTTC,CSARERGVPDYGYTF
NA,NA,TRBV27,TRBJ2-7,TGTGCCAGCAGTTCAATATCGGACGGCCTCGACTACGAGCAGTACTTC,CASSSISDGLDYEQYF
NA,NA,TRBV3-1,TRBJ2-5,TGTGCCAGCAGCCAAGACGTGGACCGAGAAGAGACCCAGTACTTC,CASSQDVDREETQYF
once,TRBD1,TRBV20-1,TRBJ2-7,TGCAGTGCTAGAGGATGGACAGGGTCCCACTACGAGCAGTACTTC,CSARGWTGSHYEQYF
NA,NA,TRBV12-3/TRBV12-4,TRBJ2-3,TGTGCCAGCAGCCTAACCCGGACTGCTTATTGGGCAGATACGCAGTATTTT,CASSLTRTAYWADTQYF
few,NA,TRBV7-8,TRBJ2-5,TGTGCCAGCAGCTTATCTGACCGGCGGACCCAGTACTTC,CASSLSDRRTQYF
NA,TRBD1,TRBV12-3/TRBV12-4,TRBJ2-7,TGTGCCAGCAGTTTAGGACAGGGGATTGGGGAGCAGTACTTC,CASSLGQGIGEQYF
many,NA,TRBV27,TRBJ2-5,TGTGCCAGCAGTTTGACGAGATGGGAGACCCAGTACTTC,CASSLTRWETQYF
NA,TRBD2,TRBV20-1,TRBJ2-3,TGCAGTGCTAGTTGGGCGGGGGACACAGATACGCAGTATTTT,CSASWAGDTDTQYF
NA,NA,TRBV12-3/TRBV12-4,TRBJ2-7,TGTGCCAGCAGGCTAAACTCCATGGGGGAGGGGGTCCCCGAGCAGTACTTC,CASRLNSMGEGVPEQYF
many,NA,TRBV28,TRBJ2-6,TGTGCCAGCACCCCGGCTGGGGCCAACGTCCTGACTTTC,CASTPAGANVLTF
many,NA,TRBV2,TRBJ1-2,TGTGCCAGCAGAAATTACAGGGTATCCTATGGCTACACCTTC,CASRNYRVSYGYTF
many,NA,TRBV12-3/TRBV12-4,TRBJ1-5,TGTGCCAGCAGAAACAGGGACCATTATAGCAATCAGCCCCAGCATTTT,CASRNRDHYSNQPQHF
many,NA,TRBV12-3/TRBV12-4,TRBJ2-5,TGTGCCAGCAGTCCTCGGACAGTCCTCGGCGAGACCCAGTACTTC,CASSPRTVLGETQYF
NA,NA,TRBV6-1,TRBJ1-6,TGTGCCAGCAGCGCCCCCGCCCAAAGGAGCTCCTATAATTCACCCCTCCACTTT,CASSAPAQRSSYNSPLHF
NA,TRBD2,TRBV7-2,TRBJ2-1,TGTGCCAGCAGGGACCCCGTGGGAGGGCCTTCCTACAATGAGCAGTTCTTC,CASRDPVGGPSYNEQFF
NA,NA,TRBV9,TRBJ1-4,TGTGCCAGCAGCCCTCGTGGGGACCGGACAGTCGGGGCCGGGAATGAAAAACTGTTTTTT,CASSPRGDRTVGAGNEKLFF
many,NA,TRBV13,TRBJ2-7,TGCGCCAGCAGCGTTACCCCGAGCGGAGCCACCTACGAGCAGTACTTC,CASSVTPSGATYEQYF
few,TRBD1,TRBV10-3,TRBJ1-5,TGTGCCATCGGACAGGGGGCGAATCAGCCCCAGCATTTT,CAIGQGANQPQHF
many,NA,TRBV28,TRBJ1-5,TGTGCCAGCAGCCCTGGGACGGCGAGGAATCAGCCCCAGCATTTT,CASSPGTARNQPQHF
few,TRBD2,TRBV7-2,TRBJ2-1,TGTGCCAGCAGCACCGGACTAGTTAGAGTCTACAATGAGCAGTTCTTC,CASSTGLVRVYNEQFF
many,NA,TRBV12-3/TRBV12-4,TRBJ2-7,TGTGCCAGCGCGGATCGGGCCGAGCAGTACTTC,CASADRAEQYF
NA,NA,TRBV15,TRBJ2-7,TGTGCCACCAGCAGAGAGAGGGAGCAGTACTTC,CATSREREQYF
few,NA,TRBV5-1,TRBJ2-2,TGCGCCAGCGGTGGACCCACGGACACCGGGGAGCTGTTTTTT,CASGGPTDTGELFF
many,TRBD2,TRBV28,TRBJ2-5,TGTGCCAGCAGTTTACCTCCCGGGCGGGAGTGGTCAGAGACCCAGTACTTC,CASSLPPGREWSETQYF
few,NA,TRBV19,TRBJ1-4,TGTGCCAGTAGTTCTACCCGCGTTGCAACTAATGAAAAACTGTTTTTT,CASSSTRVATNEKLFF
many,NA,TRBV27,TRBJ1-2,TGTGCCAGCAGTCCCCTCGGGAGTGGACAGCGAAACGTCTACACCTTC,CASSPLGSGQRNVYTF
many,NA,TRBV28,TRBJ2-7,TGTGCCAGCAGTTTTACCCCCTACGAGCAGTACTTC,CASSFTPYEQYF
many,NA,TRBV20-1,TRBJ2-5,TGCAGTGCTAGTCCCCCCAGGGAGACCCAGTACTTC,CSASPPRETQYF
many,NA,TRBV7-9,TRBJ2-2,TGTGCCAGCAGGAGGGCCTCCGGGGAGCTGTTTTTT,CASRRASGELFF
few,NA,TRBV2,TRBJ2-5,TGTGCCAGCAGGACGGAGCAAGAGACCCAGTACTTC,CASRTEQETQYF
NA,TRBD1,TRBV27,TRBJ1-5,TGTGCCAGCGCCCTCCGGGGACAGACTCAATCGGAGCCCCAGCATTTT,CASALRGQTQSEPQHF
NA,NA,TRBV2,TRBJ2-7,TGTGCCAGCAGTGAAGCACAGGGTGGCTTCCACGAGCAGTACTTC,CASSEAQGGFHEQYF
NA,NA,TRBV7-8,TRBJ1-5,TGTGCCAGCAGCTTAAATCTGCACGAATGGAATCAGCCCCAGCATTTT,CASSLNLHEWNQPQHF
few,NA,TRBV9,TRBJ2-5,TGTGCCAGCAGCGTAGCGGTAGGGCACACGAAGACCCAGTACTTC,CASSVAVGHTKTQYF
NA,NA,TRBV7-9,TRBJ1-3,TGTGCCAGCAGCTTACGGGGGGTCGGAAACACCATATATTTT,CASSLRGVGNTIYF
few,NA,TRBV30,TRBJ1-1,TGTGCCTGGAGTGTTGGGTACAACACTGAAGCTTTCTTT,CAWSVGYNTEAFF
many,TRBD1,TRBV2,TRBJ1-1,TGTGCCAGCAGTGATGAACAGGGGCCGAACACTGAAGCTTTCTTT,CASSDEQGPNTEAFF
many,TRBD2,TRBV6-9,TRBJ2-2,TGTGCCAGCAGTTACTGGCAAGCGGGAGGATTAACCGGGGAGCTGTTTTTT,CASSYWQAGGLTGELFF
many,NA,TRBV28,TRBJ2-7,TGTGCCAGCAGCCCAGACAGGGACTGGATCCACGAGCAGTACTTC,CASSPDRDWIHEQYF
NA,NA,TRBV10-3,TRBJ2-2,TGTGCCATCAGTGACGGCACCGGGGAGCTGTTTTTT,CAISDGTGELFF
NA,TRBD2,TRBV13,TRBJ2-7,TGTGCCAGCAGCTTACATGGGTCGGGAGGGCCGAGTGAGCAGTACTTC,CASSLHGSGGPSEQYF
many,NA,TRBV29-1,TRBJ2-5,TGCAGCGTTGAAGATCTGACCGGGACCGGGAAGATGCAGTACTTC,CSVEDLTGTGKMQYF
NA,TRBD1,TRBV18,TRBJ1-2,TGTGCCAGCTCCGCAAGCCGGGACAGGTACTATGGCTACACCTTC,CASSASRDRYYGYTF
many,TRBD1,TRBV12-3/TRBV12-4,TRBJ1-1,TGTGCCAGCAGTGCAACAGGGGGAGGCACTGAAGCTTTCTTT,CASSATGGGTEAFF
many,NA,TRBV2,TRBJ2-7,TGTGCCAGCAGAGCAGGGGAGCAGTACTTC,CASRAGEQYF
many,NA,TRBV5-6,TRBJ2-7,TGTGCCAGCACTCTTGGGAGCTCCTACGAGCAGTACTTC,CASTLGSSYEQYF
NA,TRBD2,TRBV10-3,TRBJ2-2,TGTGCCATCAAGGCAGGACTAGCGGGAGGGGTCCTGAACACCGGGGAGCTGTTTTTT,CAIKAGLAGGVLNTGELFF
many,TRBD2,TRBV20-1,TRBJ2-7,TGCAGTGCTCGCGAACTAGCGGATTTCTACGAGCAGTACTTC,CSARELADFYEQYF
few,TRBD1,TRBV30,TRBJ2-5,TGTGCCTGGAGTGACAGGGGTTGGAACCAGTACTTC,CAWSDRGWNQYF
many,NA,TRBV20-1,TRBJ2-7,TGCAGTGCGGCAGCAGGCTACGAGCAGTACTTC,CSAAAGYEQYF
NA,NA,TRBV20-1,TRBJ1-5,TGCAGTGCTAACAGGGTGAACAATCAGCCCCAGCATTTT,CSANRVNNQPQHF
many,NA,TRBV25-1,TRBJ1-1,TGTGCCAGCAGTATGGACAGAATGAACACTGAAGCTTTCTTT,CASSMDRMNTEAFF
many,TRBD2,TRBV3-1,TRBJ2-7,TGTGCCAGCAGTCCTTTCTCCGGACTAGCGGGAGGGCCCAGCGAGCAGTACTTC,CASSPFSGLAGGPSEQYF